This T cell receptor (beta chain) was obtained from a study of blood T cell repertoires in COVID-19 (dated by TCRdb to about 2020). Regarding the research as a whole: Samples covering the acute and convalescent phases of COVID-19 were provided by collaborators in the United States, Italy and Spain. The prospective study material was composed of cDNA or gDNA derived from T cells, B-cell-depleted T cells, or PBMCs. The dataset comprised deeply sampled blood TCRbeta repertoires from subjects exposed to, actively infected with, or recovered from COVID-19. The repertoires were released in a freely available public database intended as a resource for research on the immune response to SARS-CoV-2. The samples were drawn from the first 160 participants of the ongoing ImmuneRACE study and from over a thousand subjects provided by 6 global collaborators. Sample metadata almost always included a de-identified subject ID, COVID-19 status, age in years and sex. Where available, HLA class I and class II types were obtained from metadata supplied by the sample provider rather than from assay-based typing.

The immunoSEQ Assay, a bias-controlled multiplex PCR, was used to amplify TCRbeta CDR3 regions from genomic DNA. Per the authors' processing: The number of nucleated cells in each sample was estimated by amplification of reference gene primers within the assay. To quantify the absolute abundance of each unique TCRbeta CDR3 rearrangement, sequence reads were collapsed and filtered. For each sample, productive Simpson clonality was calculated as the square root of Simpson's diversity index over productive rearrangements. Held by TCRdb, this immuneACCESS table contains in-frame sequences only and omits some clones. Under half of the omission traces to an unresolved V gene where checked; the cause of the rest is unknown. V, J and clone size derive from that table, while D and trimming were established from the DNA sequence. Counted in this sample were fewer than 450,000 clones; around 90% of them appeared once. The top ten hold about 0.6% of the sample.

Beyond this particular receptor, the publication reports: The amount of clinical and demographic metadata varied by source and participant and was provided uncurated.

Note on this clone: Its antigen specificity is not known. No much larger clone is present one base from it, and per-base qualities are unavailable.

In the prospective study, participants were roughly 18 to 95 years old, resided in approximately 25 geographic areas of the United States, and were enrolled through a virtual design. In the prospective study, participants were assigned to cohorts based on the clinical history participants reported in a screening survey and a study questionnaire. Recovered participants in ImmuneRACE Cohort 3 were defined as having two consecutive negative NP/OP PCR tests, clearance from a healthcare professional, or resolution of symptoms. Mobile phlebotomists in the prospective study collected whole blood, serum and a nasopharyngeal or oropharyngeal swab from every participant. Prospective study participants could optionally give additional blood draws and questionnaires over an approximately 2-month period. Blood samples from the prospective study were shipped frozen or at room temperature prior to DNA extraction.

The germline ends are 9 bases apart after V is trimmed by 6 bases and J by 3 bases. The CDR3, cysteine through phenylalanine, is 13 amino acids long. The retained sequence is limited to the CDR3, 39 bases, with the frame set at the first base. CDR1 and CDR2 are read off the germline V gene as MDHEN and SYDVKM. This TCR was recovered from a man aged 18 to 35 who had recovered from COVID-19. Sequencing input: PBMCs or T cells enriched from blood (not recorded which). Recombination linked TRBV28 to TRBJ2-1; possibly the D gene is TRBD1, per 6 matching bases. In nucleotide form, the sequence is TGTGCCAGCAGGGACAGCCGCTACAATGAGCAGTTCTTC. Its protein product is CASRDSRYNEQFF.